A selection of T cell receptor beta chains follows, all from one sample in a study of cytomegalovirus exposure and HLA in healthy donors. This table comes from immunoSEQ multiplex PCR, and its TCRdb copy is limited to in-frame clones, with some not included. The sample comprises 60,000 to 75,000 clones, approximately 95% of which are singletons, and more than 6.5% rests with the top ten. The sequenced sample was PBMCs. The source is a woman aged 18-29 years in good health and CMV-seropositive. CDR3s leave out the opening cysteine and the closing phenylalanine or tryptophan.

>12|TRBJ1-2|TRBV30
AWTLDRGTYGYT
>11|TRBJ1-2|TRBV28
AILQGSNYGYT
>11|TRBJ1-1|TRBV19
ASSISLNTEAF
>13|TRBJ2-7|TRBV10-1
ASSESLRGPHEQY
>16|TRBJ2-3|TRBV15
ATSRDWETSGTGDTQY
>12|TRBJ1-2|TRBV9
ASSDTGGGGGYT
>14|TRBJ2-3|TRBV6-6
ASSLAVMGLGDTQY
>16|TRBJ2-7|TRBV10-3
AISETGDRGSWSYEQY
>13|TRBJ2-3|TRBV10-3
AISELAEGGDTQY
>11|TRBJ1-4|TRBV6-1
ASHEAGGGWLF
>9|TRBJ2-2|TRBV30
AWSRTGELF
>15|TRBJ2-4|TRBV7-9
ASSDRRDRAPKNIQY